Sequencing of this T cell receptor (beta chain) was carried out in a study of T-cell memory formation after mild COVID-19. TCRdb reprocessed the 5' RACE reads via MiXCR and lists one record per CDR3 protein. The sample yields under 350,000 distinct CDR3 sequences, under 20% seen once. This clonotype was counted only a few times. The ends were cut back, 6 bases at V and 3 bases at J, with 11 bases in the middle. This CDR3 has 13 amino acids. Per germline, CDR1 LNHNV and CDR2 YYDKDF (reference sequence). The clonotype comes from a man between 18 and 35 years old who had mild COVID-19 (a few samples of this study predate the infection). Cell type and time point are not known. Sequencing input: PBMCs or a T cell subset sorted from them (not recorded which). V and J are TRBV15 and TRBJ2-5, with D unclear. DNA of the CDR3: TGTGCCACCAGGGCTCTGAGAGAAGAGACCCAGTACTTC. This sequence encodes CATRALREETQYF.